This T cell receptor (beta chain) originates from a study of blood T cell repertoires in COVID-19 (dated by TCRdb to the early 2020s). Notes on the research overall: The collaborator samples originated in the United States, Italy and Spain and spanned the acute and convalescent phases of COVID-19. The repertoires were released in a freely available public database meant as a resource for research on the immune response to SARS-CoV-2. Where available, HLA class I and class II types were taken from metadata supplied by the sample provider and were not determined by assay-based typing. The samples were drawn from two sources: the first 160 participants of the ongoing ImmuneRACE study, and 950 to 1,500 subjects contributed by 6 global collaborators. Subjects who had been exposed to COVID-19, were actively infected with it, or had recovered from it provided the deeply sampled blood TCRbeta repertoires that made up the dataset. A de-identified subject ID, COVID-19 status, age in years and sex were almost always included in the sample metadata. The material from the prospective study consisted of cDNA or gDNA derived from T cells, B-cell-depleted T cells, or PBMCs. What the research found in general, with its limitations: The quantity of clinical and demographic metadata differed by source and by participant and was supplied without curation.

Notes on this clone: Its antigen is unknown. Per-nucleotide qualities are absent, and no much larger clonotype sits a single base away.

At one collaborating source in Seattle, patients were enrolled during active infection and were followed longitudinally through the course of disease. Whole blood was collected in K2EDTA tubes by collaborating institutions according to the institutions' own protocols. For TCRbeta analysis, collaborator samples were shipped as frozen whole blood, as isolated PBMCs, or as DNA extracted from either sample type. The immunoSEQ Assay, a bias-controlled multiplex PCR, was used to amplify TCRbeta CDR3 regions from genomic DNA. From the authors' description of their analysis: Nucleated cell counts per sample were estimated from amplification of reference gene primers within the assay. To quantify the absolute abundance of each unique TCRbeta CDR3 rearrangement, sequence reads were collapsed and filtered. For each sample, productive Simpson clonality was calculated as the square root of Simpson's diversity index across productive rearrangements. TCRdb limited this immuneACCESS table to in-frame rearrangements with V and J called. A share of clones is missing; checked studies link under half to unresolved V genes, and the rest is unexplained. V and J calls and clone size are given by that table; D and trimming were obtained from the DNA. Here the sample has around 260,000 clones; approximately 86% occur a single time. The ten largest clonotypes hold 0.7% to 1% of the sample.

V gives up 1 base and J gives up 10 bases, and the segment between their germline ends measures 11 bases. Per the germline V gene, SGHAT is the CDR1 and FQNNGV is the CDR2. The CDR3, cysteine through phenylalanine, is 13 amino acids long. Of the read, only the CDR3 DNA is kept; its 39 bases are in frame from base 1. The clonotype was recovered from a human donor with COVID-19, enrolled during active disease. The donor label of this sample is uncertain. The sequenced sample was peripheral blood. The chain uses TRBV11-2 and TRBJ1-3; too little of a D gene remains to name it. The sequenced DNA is TGTGCCAGCAGCTTAGGGCAAGCGACTACCATATATTTT. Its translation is CASSLGQATTIYF.